The next 15 T cell receptor beta chains were all read from a single sample in a study of a mutant IDH1 vaccine in newly diagnosed glioma. Some clones are missing from TCRdb's copy, which holds only in-frame ones; the method was immunoSEQ multiplex PCR. Of tens of thousands of clones listed, about 83% were seen once; the top ten hold 1.5% to 2%. Sample time point: baseline, week 1 (first vaccination visit). Treatment of the sample: pre-vaccination baseline after standard-of-care therapy. The specimen comprised PBMCs, sampled from a glioma patient treated with radiotherapy, temozolomide or both. The receptors stem from a woman in her forties with glioma.

The chain carries TRBV30 and TRBJ1-1; no clear D. Germline V lookup: CDR1 GTSNPN, CDR2 SVGIG (reference sequence). This CDR3 comprises 12 residues. With 0 bases removed from V and 5 bases from J, the gap between germline ends came to 7 bases. The CDR3 region has the DNA TGTGCCTGGAGTGTAGGAGGGACTGAAGCTTTCTTT. Translating gives CAWSVGGTEAFF.

The gene calls are TRBV29-1 and TRBJ1-2; maybe TRBD1 (5 bases). The CDR3 has 13 amino acids. Germline V gene data show CDR1 as SQVTM and CDR2 as ANQGSEA. Between the trimmed V and J ends, which lost 5 bases and 4 bases, there was a span of 14 bases. The chain's CDR3 is CSVRPRDGYGYTF. CDR3 in DNA: TGCAGCGTTCGGCCCCGGGACGGCTATGGCTACACCTTC.

This chain uses TRBV12-5 with TRBJ1-2; D gene unclear. The CDR3 length is 14 residues. Trimming shortened V by 1 base and J by 4 bases, and 10 bases separated the two germline ends. The germline V gene encodes CDR1 LGHNT and CDR2 FRNRAP. In DNA, the CDR3 is TGTGCTAGTGGTTTGGGGGCCGAGCGCTATGGCTACACCTTC. It codes for CASGLGAERYGYTF.

The V gene is TRBV5-1, the J gene TRBJ1-2, with D unresolved. The length of the CDR3 is 15 residues. Germline CDR1 reads SGHRS; CDR2 reads YFSETQ. Trimming took 4 bases from V and 5 from J, leaving 18 bases between them. The CDR3 nucleotides read TGCGCCAGCAGCACCATACCGGGAGTGACTTATGGCTACACCTTC. Translating gives CASSTIPGVTYGYTF. Filled out from reference TRBV5-1 and TRBJ1-2, the complete variable domain reads KAGVTQTPRYLIKTRGQQVTLSCSPISGHRSVSWYQQTPGQGLQFLFEYFSETQRNKGNFPGRFSGRQFSNSRSEMNVSTLELGDSALYLCASSTIPGVTYGYTFGSGTRLTVV.

The genes are TRBV6-5 and TRBJ2-1, with a weak D call TRBD2 (5 bases). Trimming pared 5 bases from V and 5 bases from J, leaving 13 bases between. Germline lookup yields CDR1 MNHEY and CDR2 SVGAGI. There are 14 residues in the CDR3. CDR3 in DNA: TGTGCCAGCAGTCGCATGAGGGCGGACAATGAGCAGTTCTTC. Protein: CASSRMRADNEQFF.

V gene TRBV6-1 combines with J gene TRBJ2-3, with 9 bases matching TRBD2. The V and J ends lost 0 bases and 8 bases, in that order; junction bases with no gene match: 9. From germline, CDR1 is MNHNS and CDR2 SASEGT. The CDR3 runs 16 residues. The CDR3 coding sequence is TGTGCCAGCAGTGAAGCACCTAGCGGGGCCGTACGTACGCAGTATTTT. Protein: CASSEAPSGAVRTQYF.

The chain employs TRBV7-9 and TRBJ1-4, with D unresolved. Trimming cost V 3 bases and J 5 bases, with 10 bases left between them. The CDR3 runs to 14 residues. Per the germline V gene, CDR1 is SEHNR and CDR2 is FQNEAQ (reference sequence). The CDR3 DNA reads TGTGCCAGCAGCTTGCGGCAATTGAATGAAAAACTGTTTTTT. This gives the protein CASSLRQLNEKLFF.

The chain links TRBV2 to TRBJ1-1; D call uncertain. V was clipped by 6 bases and J by 2 bases, with 7 bases between them. Germline loops: CDR1 SNHLY, CDR2 FYNNEI. The CDR3 has 12 amino acids. In DNA form, the CDR3 reads TGTGCCAGCAGAGAAACAAACACTGAAGCTTTCTTT. Translation: CASRETNTEAFF.

The V gene is TRBV9, the J gene TRBJ1-1, with 7 positions matching TRBD1. The CDR3 totals 14 residues. Germline assignment: CDR1 SGDLS and CDR2 YYNGEE. V dropped 4 bases and J dropped 4; count of bases not matched to a gene: 7. The CDR3, as DNA: TGTGCCAGCAGCTTAGGGGGCTTGGGCACTGAAGCTTTCTTT. Protein product: CASSLGGLGTEAFF.

J is TRBJ1-2 and V is TRBV30; D is uncertain. The V and J ends lost 3 bases and 7 bases respectively, with 6 bases between them. Looked up from germline, CDR1 is GTSNPN and CDR2 is SVGIG (reference sequence). The CDR3 is 10 amino acids. The CDR3 loop is CAWRRTGYTF. The CDR3 coding sequence is TGTGCCTGGAGGCGGACTGGCTACACCTTC.

This clone was seen a handful of times. Germline is not matched at one junction end, which may reflect a read error. The chain has TRBV7-7 and TRBJ1-1, with unresolved D. Per the germline V gene, CDR1 is SSHAT and CDR2 is FNYEAQ (reference sequence). The CDR3 spans 13 residues. The DNA for the CDR3 is TGTGCTAGCAGCTCTACCCCAGGCACTGAAGCTTTCTTT. It codes for CASSSTPGTEAFF.

The chain has TRBV19 and TRBJ1-5, with D unclear. This CDR3 spans 10 amino acids. The V gene lost 10 bases and the J gene lost 5 bases, with 6 bases spanning the gap. The germline gives CDR1 LNHDA, CDR2 SQIVND (reference sequence). CDR3 in DNA: TGTGCCACCCGGGATCAGCCCCAGCATTTT. This gives the protein CATRDQPQHF. The full variable domain, with the rest looked up from reference TRBV19 and TRBJ1-5, is DGGITQSPKYLFRKEGQNVTLSCEQNLNHDAMYWYRQDPGQGLRLIYYSQIVNDFQKGDIAEGYSVSREKKESFPLTVTSAQKNPTAFYLCATRDQPQHFGDGTRLSIL.

V and J are TRBV2 and TRBJ2-3; D is possibly TRBD1 (6 bases). Trimming pared 4 bases from V and 6 bases from J, leaving 14 bases between. The CDR3 is 14 amino acids. Germline CDR1 and CDR2: SNHLY and FYNNEI. This chain's CDR3 is CASSGQGIVDTQYF. In DNA form, the CDR3 reads TGTGCCAGCAGTGGGCAGGGGATCGTCGATACGCAGTATTTT.

The chain recombines TRBV29-1 with TRBJ1-1, with 7 bases that match TRBD1. This CDR3 is built from 14 residues. Germline CDR1 is SQVTM and CDR2 is ANQGSEA. V lost 6 bases to trimming and J lost 0 bases; unmatched junction nucleotides: 7. CDR3 amino acids: CSVHETGLNTEAFF. As DNA, the CDR3 is TGCAGCGTCCATGAGACAGGGTTGAACACTGAAGCTTTCTTT.

This rearrangement joins TRBV30 to TRBJ1-1; D gene uncertain. The CDR3 has 14 amino acids. Trimming stripped 1 base from V and 1 base from J, with 10 bases between. Germline CDR1 and CDR2: GTSNPN and SVGIG (reference sequence). The CDR3 loop reads CAWSGGRRNTEAFF. The CDR3 nucleotides read TGTGCCTGGAGTGGCGGACGGAGGAACACTGAAGCTTTCTTT.